This T cell receptor beta chain comes out of a study of T cells in women clearing cervical HPV infection. Overall study context: No precancer developed; the control's incident HPV16 infection cleared within 12 months. Controls gave blood once infection was undetectable; cases at lesion identification.

Some clones are missing from TCRdb's copy, which holds only in-frame ones; the method was immunoSEQ multiplex PCR. This repertoire comprises about 14,000 clones; its ten largest clones make up about 20%. The J segment lost 2 bases and the V segment lost 0 bases, leaving 8 bases of the junction unmatched. The germline CDR1 and CDR2 sequences are SGHRS and YFSETQ. This CDR3 spans 18 amino acids. On this clone itself: The read comes to an end 3 residues before the CDR3 does, leaving the germline J gene to fill in the end.

This sequence joins TRBV5-1 and TRBJ2-3; the match to TRBD2 covers 11 bases. Sequenced input: blood buffy coat. The TCR originated in a woman aged 18-69 years with a cervical HPV16 infection that either progressed to CIN3+ or cleared (not recorded which). Incomplete CDR3 DNA: TGCGCCAGCAGCTTGGGACCAGTACTAGCGGGGGTCACAGATACG. This encodes CASSLGPVLAGVTDT. The full CDR3 sequence reads CASSLGPVLAGVTDTQYF.